This TCR beta chain is drawn from a study of OX40 agonist ivuxolimab in advanced cancers. The wider study: As their treatment, patients were administered ivuxolimab, an agonistic anti-OX40 (CD134) antibody. Enrolled patients in dose escalation had cancers that were hepatocellular carcinoma, melanoma, renal cell or head and neck cancer. Whole-study results and caveats: CD8+ T cells averaged more expanded clones than CD4+. Dose levels from 0.1 to 3.0 mg/kg saw CD4+ and CD8+ blood T cells expand clonally by week 6.

The CDR3 is 14 amino acids. Germline CDR1 and CDR2: SGHRS and YFSETQ. V was shortened by 0 bases and J by 0 bases, with 7 bases between the two germline ends. Points on this clone: Its antigen remains unknown.

Measured with immunoSEQ multiplex PCR; TCRdb has only the in-frame clones, and not every one. The repertoire holds tens of thousands of clones, with over 70% as singletons. The material sequenced was CD4+ or CD8+ T cells sorted from blood, taken in a trial of the OX40 agonist ivuxolimab. The chain employs TRBV5-1 and TRBJ2-7; D call uncertain. This TCR came from an adult with an advanced solid tumor such as melanoma, head and neck, liver or kidney cancer. This chain's CDR3 is CASSLDFYSYEQYF. CDR3 sequence (DNA): TGCGCCAGCAGCTTGGACTTTTACTCCTACGAGCAGTACTTC.